This T cell receptor beta chain comes out of a study of T-cell memory formation after mild COVID-19. This clonotype came up many times. Germline values: CDR1 SGDLS, CDR2 YYNGEE. The CDR3 sequence is 14 residues long. V was shortened by 0 bases and J by 8 bases, with 11 bases between the two germline ends. MiXCR, applied by TCRdb to the 5' RACE reads, yields one record per CDR3 protein. The table records hundreds of thousands of distinct CDR3 sequences, less than 25% of them present only once. Material: PBMCs or a T cell subset sorted from them (not recorded which). The receptor was isolated from an adult woman who had mild COVID-19 (a few samples of this study predate the infection). Cell type and time point are not known. The chain combines TRBV9 with TRBJ2-2; no clear D. CDR3 nucleotide sequence: TGTGCCAGCAGCGTAGCCGGGTTTATGGGGGAGCTGTTTTTT. Protein product: CASSVAGFMGELFF.